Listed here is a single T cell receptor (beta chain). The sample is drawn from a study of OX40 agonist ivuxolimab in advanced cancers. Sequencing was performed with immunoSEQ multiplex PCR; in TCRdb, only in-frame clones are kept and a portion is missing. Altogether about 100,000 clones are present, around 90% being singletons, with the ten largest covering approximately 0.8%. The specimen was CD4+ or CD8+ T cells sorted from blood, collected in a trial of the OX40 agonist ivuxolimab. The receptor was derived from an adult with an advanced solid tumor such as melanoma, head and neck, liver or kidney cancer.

The CDR3 here is CASSLRSSGSDTQYF. In nucleotides, the CDR3 is TGTGCCAGCAGCTTACGGTCGTCAGGGTCAGATACGCAGTATTTT. The genes are TRBV7-9 and TRBJ2-3; D perhaps matches TRBD1 (5 bases). Germline assignment: CDR1 SEHNR and CDR2 FQNEAQ (reference sequence). V was clipped by 2 bases and J by 4 bases, with 13 bases between them. The CDR3 is made up of 15 amino acids.